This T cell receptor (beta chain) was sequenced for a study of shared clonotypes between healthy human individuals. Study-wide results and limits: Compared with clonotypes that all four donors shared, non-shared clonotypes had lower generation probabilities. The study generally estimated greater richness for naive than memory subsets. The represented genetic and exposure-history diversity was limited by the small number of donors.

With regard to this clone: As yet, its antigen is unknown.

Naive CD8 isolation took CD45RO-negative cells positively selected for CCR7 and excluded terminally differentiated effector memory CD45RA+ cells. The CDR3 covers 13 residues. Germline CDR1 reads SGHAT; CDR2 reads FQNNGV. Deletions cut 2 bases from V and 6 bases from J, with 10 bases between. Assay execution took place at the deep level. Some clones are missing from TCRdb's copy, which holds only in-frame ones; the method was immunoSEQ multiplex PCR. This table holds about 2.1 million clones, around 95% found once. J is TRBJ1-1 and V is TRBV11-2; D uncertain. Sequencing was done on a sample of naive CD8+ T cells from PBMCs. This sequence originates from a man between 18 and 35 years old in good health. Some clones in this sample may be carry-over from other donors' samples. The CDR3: CASSLWKTPEAFF. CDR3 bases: TGTGCCAGCAGCTTATGGAAAACACCTGAAGCTTTCTTT.